This T cell receptor beta chain was captured in a study of blood T cell repertoires in COVID-19. Study-wide background: Collection of acute and convalescent COVID-19 samples took place in the United States, Italy and Spain. T cells, B-cell-depleted T cells, or PBMCs supplied cDNA or gDNA.

There are 13 residues in the CDR3. V lost 2 bases, J lost 5 bases, and 7 bases lay in between. The count of this clone is one. The authors' processing: Scientists estimated how many nucleated cells there were by amplifying reference gene primers. TCRdb keeps only in-frame clones here, not all; method: immunoSEQ multiplex PCR. V, J and clone size are those of that table, while D and trimming were read from the DNA. The sample records 130,000 to 150,000 clones, 65% to 80% being singletons. The receptor comes from a man aged 60 to 75 with acute or convalescent COVID-19. The V call is TRBV12-3 or TRBV12-4, the J call TRBJ1-5; D is uncertain. Specimen: peripheral blood. CDR3 region: CASSLSSDQPQHF. CDR3 sequence (DNA): TGTGCCAGCAGTTTATCCTCCGATCAGCCCCAGCATTTT.